Listed below are T cell receptor beta chains from one sample, sequenced in a study of OX40 agonist ivuxolimab in advanced cancers. The protocol was immunoSEQ multiplex PCR, while the TCRdb copy is restricted to in-frame clones and leaves out a portion. The sample consists of 25,000 to 40,000 clones, less than 85% of them appearing once. Sequencing used CD4+ or CD8+ T cells sorted from blood, obtained in a trial of the OX40 agonist ivuxolimab. These receptors were obtained from an adult with an advanced solid tumor such as melanoma, head and neck, liver or kidney cancer. Both conserved end residues are part of each CDR3. A D gene is named only where the DNA matches it firmly. Size is omitted from some rows. Given values are once, few, many or a class for expanded clones.

>TRBJ2-2|TRBV9|TRBD2|NA
TGTGCCAGTCAGCTTAGCGGGGGGGCGAACACCGGGGAGCTGTTTTTT
CASQLSGGANTGELFF
>TRBJ2-3|TRBV4-1|NA|NA
TGCGCCAGCAGTCATGCTCCCGGACCTACGCAGTATTTT
CASSHAPGPTQYF
>TRBJ2-5|TRBV5-6|NA|NA
TGTGCCAGCAGCTTGGGGGTAGGGGAGACCCAGTACTTC
CASSLGVGETQYF
>TRBJ2-1|TRBV9|TRBD2|NA
TGTGCCAGCAGCGTGGCGGGAGAGTACAATGAGCAGTTCTTC
CASSVAGEYNEQFF
>TRBJ2-3|TRBV12-5|NA|NA
TGTGCTAGTGGTTTGGGGAGCACAGATACGCAGTATTTT
CASGLGSTDTQYF
>TRBJ1-1|TRBV11-1|NA|once
TGTGCCAGCAGCTTAGAGGGATTCATCACTGAAGCTTTCTTT
CASSLEGFITEAFF
>TRBJ2-3|TRBV29-1|TRBD2|NA
TGCAGCGTTGTTGGACTAGCGGGAGTCACAGATACGCAGTATTTT
CSVVGLAGVTDTQYF
>TRBJ1-5|TRBV10-3|NA|NA
TGTGCCAGCAGGACCTTATCGGGGGGTAATCAGCCCCAGCATTTT
CASRTLSGGNQPQHF
>TRBJ2-3|TRBV9|TRBD2|NA
TGTGCCAGCAGCGAATCCGGGACTAGCGGGGGATCAGATACGCAGTATTTT
CASSESGTSGGSDTQYF
>TRBJ2-1|TRBV7-8|TRBD2|NA
TGTGCCAGCAGCTTTTACTTCGGGAGGGTCACATACAATGAGCAGTTCTTC
CASSFYFGRVTYNEQFF
>TRBJ1-5|TRBV7-2|TRBD1|NA
TGTGCCAGCAGCCGGGACAGGTCCTTTTATAGCAATCAGCCCCAGCATTTT
CASSRDRSFYSNQPQHF
>TRBJ2-5|TRBV27|NA|NA
TGTGCCAGCAGTCCACGATTTCGGGGGGCGATAACGGGGGAGACCCAGTACTTC
CASSPRFRGAITGETQYF
>TRBJ2-7|TRBV29-1|NA|few
TGCAGCGTTGTCGAGAACGAGCAGTACTTC
CSVVENEQYF
>TRBJ2-6|TRBV21-1|NA|NA
TGTGCCAGCAGCTCAAAGGTAGGGGCGGGAGGGGCCAACGTCCTGACTTTC
CASSSKVGAGGANVLTF
>TRBJ1-5|TRBV11-2|NA|NA
TGTGCCAGCAGCCCATCGGGTAGGGCCAATCAGCCCCAGCATTTT
CASSPSGRANQPQHF
>TRBJ1-5|TRBV6-6|NA|NA
TGTGCCAGCAGTACCAATAGCAATCAGCCCCAGCATTTT
CASSTNSNQPQHF
>TRBJ1-2|TRBV7-9|NA|medium-sized
TGTGCCAGCAGCTCACCCCGGGACATCCTGAACTATGGCTACACCTTC
CASSSPRDILNYGYTF
>TRBJ2-7|TRBV11-2|TRBD2|NA
TGTGCCAGCAGCTTAGAACCGCGGGGGGTCTACGAGCAGTACTTC
CASSLEPRGVYEQYF
>TRBJ2-5|TRBV5-1|TRBD1|NA
TGCGCCAGCAGCTTGAGCCGGACAGGGGGAGAGACCCAGTACTTC
CASSLSRTGGETQYF
>TRBJ2-3|TRBV7-6|TRBD2|NA
TGTGCCAGCAGCTCTCGGACTAGCGGGGGCACAGATACGCAGTATTTT
CASSSRTSGGTDTQYF
>TRBJ1-4|TRBV27|TRBD1|NA
TGTGCCAGCAAGGGGGCGGGGGAAAAACTGTTTTTT
CASKGAGEKLFF
>TRBJ2-5|TRBV2|NA|NA
TGTGCCAGCAGTGACCGGAGCTGGCCCCAGTACTTC
CASSDRSWPQYF
>TRBJ2-1|TRBV9|TRBD2|NA
TGTGCCAGCAGCCCCAGCGGGAGTAGCCACAATGAGCAGTTCTTC
CASSPSGSSHNEQFF
>TRBJ2-3|TRBV9|TRBD2|NA
TGTGCCAGCAGCGTAGAGACTAGCTCTTATACGCAGTATTTT
CASSVETSSYTQYF
>TRBJ1-2|TRBV7-9|NA|NA
TGTGCCAGCAGCCCAGTAGGGGGGCCGGCTGGTGGCTACACCTTC
CASSPVGGPAGGYTF
>TRBJ1-2|TRBV5-4|NA|NA
TGTGCCAGCAGCTCCTCAGGGAGCTTGGGAGGCTACACCTTC
CASSSSGSLGGYTF
>TRBJ2-1|TRBV4-1|NA|NA
TGCGCCAGCAGCCAAGTAAAGCAGGCTGGTAGGGGTTACAATGAGCAGTTCTTC
CASSQVKQAGRGYNEQFF
>TRBJ1-2|TRBV5-1|NA|NA
TGCGCCAGCAGCACGGACAAAGAAGCCGGCTACACCTTC
CASSTDKEAGYTF
>TRBJ2-3|TRBV2|NA|NA
TGTGCCTATGACCCGGAACAGGGTTCCCCAGATACGCAGTATTTT
CAYDPEQGSPDTQYF
>TRBJ2-1|TRBV29-1|TRBD2|NA
TGCAGCTTCACTAGCGGGAGGGCCTCCTACAATGAGCAGTTCTTC
CSFTSGRASYNEQFF
>TRBJ1-1|TRBV6-5|NA|NA
TGTGCCAGCAGTCCGGGACTTCTGGCTTTCTTT
CASSPGLLAFF
>TRBJ2-2|TRBV6-1|TRBD2|NA
TGTGCCAGCAGTGAACGAGAGCGGGGGCCTACGAACACCGGGGAGCTGTTTTTT
CASSERERGPTNTGELFF
>TRBJ2-1|TRBV27|NA|NA
TGTGCCAGCAGTCCTCGGAATACCTTCTACAATGAGCAGTTCTTC
CASSPRNTFYNEQFF
>TRBJ2-1|TRBV7-9|NA|NA
TGTGCCAGCAGCTCGACTAGTTACAATGAGCAGTTCTTC
CASSSTSYNEQFF
>TRBJ2-5|TRBV5-1|TRBD1|NA
TGCGCCAGCAGCCAGGTCTACAGGGGGGAGACCCAGTACTTC
CASSQVYRGETQYF
>TRBJ2-1|TRBV9|TRBD2|NA
TGTGCCAGCAGCGTAGAGGGGACTAGCGGGAGGGCTGACAATGAGCAGTTCTTC
CASSVEGTSGRADNEQFF
>TRBJ2-7|TRBV2|NA|NA
TGTGCAAGCAAGGGGCGGGACCGCTCCTACGAGCAGTACTTC
CASKGRDRSYEQYF
>TRBJ2-5|TRBV27|NA|NA
TGTGCCAGCAGTACCGACCGGGACTCTCAAGAGACCCAGTACTTC
CASSTDRDSQETQYF
>TRBJ2-5|TRBV28|NA|NA
TGTGCCAGCAGTCCGCTAGCTTTTAGAGGGGAGACCCAGTACTTC
CASSPLAFRGETQYF
>TRBJ2-1|TRBV27|TRBD2|NA
TGTGCCAGCAGTTCCTTCACTAGCGGGAGGGGGTATGAGCAGTTCTTC
CASSSFTSGRGYEQFF
>TRBJ2-7|TRBV19|NA|NA
TGTGCCAGTAGTTCGTCTCGGACACTCTACGAGCAGTACTTC
CASSSSRTLYEQYF
>TRBJ2-1|TRBV23-1|NA|NA
TGCGCCAGCAGTCCACGACTTCAGAATGAGCAGTTCTTC
CASSPRLQNEQFF